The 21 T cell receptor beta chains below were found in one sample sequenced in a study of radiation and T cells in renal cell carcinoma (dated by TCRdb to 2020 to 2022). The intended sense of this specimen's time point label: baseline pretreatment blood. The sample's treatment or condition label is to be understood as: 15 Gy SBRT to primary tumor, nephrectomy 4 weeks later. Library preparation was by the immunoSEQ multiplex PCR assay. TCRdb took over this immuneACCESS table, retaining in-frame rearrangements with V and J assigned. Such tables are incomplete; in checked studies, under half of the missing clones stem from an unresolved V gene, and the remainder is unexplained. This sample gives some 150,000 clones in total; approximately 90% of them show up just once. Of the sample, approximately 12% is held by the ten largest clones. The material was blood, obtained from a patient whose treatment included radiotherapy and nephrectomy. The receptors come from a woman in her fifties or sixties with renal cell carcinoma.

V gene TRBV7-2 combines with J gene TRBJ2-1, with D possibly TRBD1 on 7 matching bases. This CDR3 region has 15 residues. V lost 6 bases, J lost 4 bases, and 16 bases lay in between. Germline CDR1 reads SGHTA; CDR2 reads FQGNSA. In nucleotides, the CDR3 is TGTGCCAGCAGTCCCAACAGGGGAGGATACAATGAGCAGTTCTTC. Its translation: CASSPNRGGYNEQFF.

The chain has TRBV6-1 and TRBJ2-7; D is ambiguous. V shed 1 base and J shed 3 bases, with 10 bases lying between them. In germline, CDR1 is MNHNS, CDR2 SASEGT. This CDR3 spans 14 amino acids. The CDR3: CASSEVASFYEQYF. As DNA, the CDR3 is TGTGCCAGCAGTGAAGTTGCATCCTTCTACGAGCAGTACTTC.

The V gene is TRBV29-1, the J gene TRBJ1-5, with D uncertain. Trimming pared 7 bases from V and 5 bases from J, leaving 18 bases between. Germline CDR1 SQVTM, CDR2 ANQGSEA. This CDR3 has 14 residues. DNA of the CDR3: TGCAGCGCAACTGTCGGGGTCCGGGATCAGCCCCAGCATTTT. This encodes CSATVGVRDQPQHF.

The CDR3 DNA is TGTGCCAGCAGCTTTCCCCGACAGGGTTATGGCTACACCTTC. Translating gives CASSFPRQGYGYTF. This chain uses TRBV7-9 with TRBJ1-2; 7 bases line up with TRBD1. Germline lookup yields CDR1 SEHNR and CDR2 FQNEAQ (reference sequence). CDR3 length: 14 residues. V was clipped by 3 bases and J by 5 bases; unmatched bases: 6.

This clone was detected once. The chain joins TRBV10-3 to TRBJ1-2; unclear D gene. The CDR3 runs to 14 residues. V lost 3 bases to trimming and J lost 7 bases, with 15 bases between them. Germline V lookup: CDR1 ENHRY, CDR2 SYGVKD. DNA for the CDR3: TGTGCCATCAGTGAAGGAGTTGAGTATAGTGGCTACACCTTC. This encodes CAISEGVEYSGYTF.

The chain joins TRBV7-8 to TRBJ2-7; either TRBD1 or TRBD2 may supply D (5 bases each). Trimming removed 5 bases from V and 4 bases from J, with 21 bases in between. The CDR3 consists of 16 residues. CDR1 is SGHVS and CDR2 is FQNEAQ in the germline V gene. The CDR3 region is CASSPAGAPFNYEQYF. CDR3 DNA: TGTGCCAGCAGCCCAGCCGGGGCTCCCTTTAATTACGAGCAGTACTTC.

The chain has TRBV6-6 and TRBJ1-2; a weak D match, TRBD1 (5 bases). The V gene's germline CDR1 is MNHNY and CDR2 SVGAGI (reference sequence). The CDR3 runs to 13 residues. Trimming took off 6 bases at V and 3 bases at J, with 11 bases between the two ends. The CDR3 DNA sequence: TGTGCCAGCAGCCCTGGACAAGACTATGGCTACACCTTC. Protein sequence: CASSPGQDYGYTF.

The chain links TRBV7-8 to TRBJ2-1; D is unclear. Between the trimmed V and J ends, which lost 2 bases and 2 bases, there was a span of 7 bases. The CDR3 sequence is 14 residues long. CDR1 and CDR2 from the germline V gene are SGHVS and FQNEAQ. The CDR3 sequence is CASSLRGPYNEQFF. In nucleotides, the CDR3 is TGTGCCAGCAGCTTAAGAGGTCCCTACAATGAGCAGTTCTTC.

The CDR3 protein is CASSSLGLKFEQYF. The DNA of the CDR3 is TGTGCCAGCAGCTCTCTCGGGCTTAAGTTCGAGCAGTACTTC. This chain joins TRBV11-2 and TRBJ2-7; no firm D call. The V gene lost 4 bases and the J gene lost 6 bases, with 16 bases spanning the gap. The germline CDR1 and CDR2 sequences are SGHAT and FQNNGV. CDR3 length: 14 amino acids.

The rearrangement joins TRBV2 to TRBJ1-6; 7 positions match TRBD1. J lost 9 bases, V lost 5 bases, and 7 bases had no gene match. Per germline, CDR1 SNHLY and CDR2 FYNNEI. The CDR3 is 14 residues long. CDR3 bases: TGTGCCAGCAGTCCCCGGACAGGCCTTTCACCCCTCCACTTT. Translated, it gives CASSPRTGLSPLHF.

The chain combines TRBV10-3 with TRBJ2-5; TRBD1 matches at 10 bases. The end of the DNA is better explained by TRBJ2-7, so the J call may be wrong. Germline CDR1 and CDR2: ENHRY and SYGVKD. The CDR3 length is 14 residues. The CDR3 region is CAIRDPGQGNEQYF. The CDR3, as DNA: TGTGCCATCAGGGATCCGGGACAGGGGAACGAGCAGTACTTC.

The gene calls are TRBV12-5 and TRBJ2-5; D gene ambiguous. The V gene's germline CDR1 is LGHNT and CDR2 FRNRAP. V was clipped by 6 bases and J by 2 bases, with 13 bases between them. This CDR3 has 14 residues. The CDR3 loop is CASGPTMAQETQYF. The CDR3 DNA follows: TGTGCTAGTGGACCCACTATGGCGCAAGAGACCCAGTACTTC.

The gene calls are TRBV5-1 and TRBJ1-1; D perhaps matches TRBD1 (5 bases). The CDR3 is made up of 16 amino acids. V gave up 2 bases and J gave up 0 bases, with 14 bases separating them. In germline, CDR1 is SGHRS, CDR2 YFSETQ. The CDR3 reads CASSFLTQGLNTEAFF. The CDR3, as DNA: TGCGCCAGCAGCTTCCTCACTCAGGGATTGAACACTGAAGCTTTCTTT.

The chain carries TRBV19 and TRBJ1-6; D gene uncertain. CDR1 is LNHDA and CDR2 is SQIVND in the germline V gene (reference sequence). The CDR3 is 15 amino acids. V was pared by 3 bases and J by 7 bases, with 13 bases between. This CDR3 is CASSIWAALNSPLHF. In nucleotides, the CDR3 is TGTGCCAGTAGTATCTGGGCAGCTCTAAATTCACCCCTCCACTTT.

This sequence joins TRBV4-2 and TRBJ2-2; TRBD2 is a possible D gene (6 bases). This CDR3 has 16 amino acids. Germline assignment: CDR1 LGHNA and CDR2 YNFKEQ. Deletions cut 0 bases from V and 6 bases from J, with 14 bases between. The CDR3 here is CASSQDRIGEAGELFF. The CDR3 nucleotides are TGTGCCAGCAGCCAAGATAGGATAGGGGAGGCCGGGGAGCTGTTTTTT.

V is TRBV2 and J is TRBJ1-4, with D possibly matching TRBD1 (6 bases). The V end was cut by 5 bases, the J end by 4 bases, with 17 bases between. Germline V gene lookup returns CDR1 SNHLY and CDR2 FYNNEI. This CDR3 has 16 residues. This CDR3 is CASSRPLQGLNEKLFF. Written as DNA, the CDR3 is TGTGCCAGCAGTCGACCCCTCCAGGGGCTTAATGAAAAACTGTTTTTT. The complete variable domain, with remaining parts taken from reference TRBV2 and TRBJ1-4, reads EPEVTQTPSHQVTQMGQEVILRCVPISNHLYFYWYRQILGQKVEFLVSFYNNEISEKSEIFDDQFSVERPDGSNFTLKIRSTKLEDSAMYFCASSRPLQGLNEKLFFGSGTQLSVL.

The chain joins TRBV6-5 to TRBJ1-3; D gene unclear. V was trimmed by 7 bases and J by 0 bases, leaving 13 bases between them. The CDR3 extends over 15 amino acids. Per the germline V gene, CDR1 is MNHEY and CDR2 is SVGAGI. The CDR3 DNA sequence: TGTGCCAGCATCTATGCGAGCCCCTCTGGAAACACCATATATTTT. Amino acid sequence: CASIYASPSGNTIYF.

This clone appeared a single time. The CDR3 is CASSLAGDTDTQYF. The CDR3, as DNA: TGTGCCAGCAGCTTGGCTGGGGACACAGATACGCAGTATTTT. The chain combines TRBV5-4 with TRBJ2-3; D gene ambiguous. Germline V gene data show CDR1 as SGHNT and CDR2 as YYREEE (reference sequence). V was cut by 0 bases and J by 2 bases, with 7 bases left in between. The CDR3 consists of 14 residues.

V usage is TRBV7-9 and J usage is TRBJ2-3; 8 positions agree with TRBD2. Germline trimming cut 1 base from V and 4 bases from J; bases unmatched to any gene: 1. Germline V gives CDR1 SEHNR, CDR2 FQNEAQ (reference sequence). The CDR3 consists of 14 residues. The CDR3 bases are TGTGCCAGCAGCTTAGAACTAGCGGCAGATACGCAGTATTTT. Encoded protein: CASSLELAADTQYF.

CDR3 residues: CASSPRQRGPSETQYF. As DNA, the CDR3 is TGTGCCAGCAGCCCACGACAGCGGGGTCCGTCAGAGACCCAGTACTTC. The chain carries TRBV21-1 and TRBJ2-5; TRBD2, as called in the table, went unchecked against the DNA. TRBV21-1 is deemed a pseudogene. The CDR3 contains 16 residues.

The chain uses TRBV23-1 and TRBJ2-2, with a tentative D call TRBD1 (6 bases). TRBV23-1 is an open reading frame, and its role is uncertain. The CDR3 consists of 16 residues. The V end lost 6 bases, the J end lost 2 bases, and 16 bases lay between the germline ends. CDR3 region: CASSRPTGRNTGELFF. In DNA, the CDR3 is TGCGCCAGCAGCCGCCCAACAGGGAGAAACACCGGGGAGCTGTTTTTT.